One and the same sample provided the 23 T cell receptor beta chains below, sequenced in a study of cytomegalovirus exposure and HLA in healthy donors. The PCR was carried out with 60 Vbeta primers and 13 Jbeta primers. Assay used: immunoSEQ multiplex PCR; TCRdb lists only in-frame clones, some missing. The data hold under 170,000 clones, with about three fifths observed a single time. The sample taken for sequencing was PBMCs. The source is an older woman in good health and CMV-seropositive.

This chain uses TRBV18 with TRBJ1-4; the D is unclear. The CDR3 length is 11 residues. Germline CDR1 reads KGHSH; CDR2 reads LQKENI. Trimming removed 6 bases from V and 6 bases from J, with 5 bases in between. The CDR3 DNA reads as TGTGCCAGCTCCCCCGATGAAAAACTGTTTTTT. Its protein is CASSPDEKLFF.

The J gene is TRBJ2-3, the V gene TRBV15; D might be TRBD1 (6 bases). V was clipped by 2 bases and J by 2 bases, with 17 bases between them. The CDR3 has 17 amino acids. Germline CDR1 reads LNHNV; CDR2 reads YYDKDF (reference sequence). The CDR3 region has the DNA TGTGCCACCAGCAGATTGAACCGGGACACCTACACAGATACGCAGTATTTT. Amino acid sequence: CATSRLNRDTYTDTQYF.

CDR3 amino acids: CASSLTLQGTYEQYF. CDR3 nucleotides: TGTGCCAGCAGCTTGACGCTCCAGGGCACCTACGAGCAGTACTTC. The chain carries TRBV7-2 and TRBJ2-7, with D maybe TRBD1 (5 bases). Trimming removed 3 bases at V and 2 bases at J, with 14 bases between. The CDR3 length is 15 residues. The V gene's germline CDR1 is SGHTA and CDR2 FQGNSA.

There are a few counts of this clone. The genes are TRBV7-9 and TRBJ2-5; D not certain. The DNA end is more similar to TRBJ2-7, so the J call may be wrong. The CDR3 is 12 amino acids. CDR1 and CDR2 (germline): SEHNR, FQNEAQ (reference sequence). CDR3 DNA: TGTGCCAGCAGCTTAGAGCCCTACGAGCAGTACTTC. It encodes CASSLEPYEQYF.

This clone was counted a few times. The J gene is TRBJ2-3, the V gene TRBV11-1; perhaps TRBD1 as D (5 bases). This CDR3 contains 15 residues. V lost 5 bases, J lost 6 bases, and 18 bases lay in between. From germline, CDR1 is SGHAT and CDR2 FQDESV (reference sequence). DNA of the CDR3: TGTGCCAGCAGCCCCCCGGGCAGGGATGGGGATACGCAGTATTTT. Translating gives CASSPPGRDGDTQYF.

In this sample, this clone turned up a few times. The genes are TRBV11-3 and TRBJ2-1; the match to TRBD1 covers 8 bases. V shed 4 bases, J shed 12 bases, and the junction held 5 bases outside the gene matches. This CDR3 spans 12 amino acids. The germline V gene has CDR1 SGHNT and CDR2 YENEEA. The CDR3 is CASSSTGTGQFF. The CDR3 region has the DNA TGTGCCAGCAGCTCCACCGGGACAGGGCAGTTCTTC.

V is TRBV27 and J is TRBJ2-1, with 13 positions matching TRBD2. Germline V gene sequence: CDR1 MNHEY, CDR2 SMNVEV (reference sequence). The CDR3 loop spans 15 amino acids. The V segment lost 5 bases and the J segment 9 bases; nucleotides outside the gene matches: 7. CDR3 DNA sequence: TGTGCCAGCAGTCCGCTACTAGCGGGAGGGGTTGAGCAGTTCTTC. This codes for CASSPLLAGGVEQFF.

Comments on this clone: The sample contains more than one DNA sequence encoding this CDR3. The V call is TRBV29-1, the J call TRBJ2-7; 8 bases align to TRBD1. Germline lookup yields CDR1 SQVTM and CDR2 ANQGSEA. With 6 bases clipped from V and 0 bases from J, the junction kept 1 base outside the gene matches. The CDR3 length is 12 residues. The CDR3 DNA reads TGCAGCGTCGGGACAGGCTCCTACGAGCAGTACTTC. Translation: CSVGTGSYEQYF.

This sequence joins TRBV5-6 and TRBJ2-5; tentatively, D is TRBD2 (5 bases). Trimming left V 5 bases short and J 3 bases short, with 14 bases between. The CDR3 covers 14 residues. Germline V CDR1 and CDR2: SGHDT, YYEEEE. Written as DNA, the CDR3 is TGTGCCAGCAGGGGCGGGTGGGCGGAAGAGACCCAGTACTTC. Its protein product is CASRGGWAEETQYF.

This clone has more than one count but fewer than ten. CDR3 DNA sequence: TGCAGCGTTCAGATGAGACAGGGAATCGAGCAGTACTTC. Its translation is CSVQMRQGIEQYF. The chain recombines TRBV29-1 with TRBJ2-7; TRBD1 aligns across 7 bases. The V and J ends lost 5 bases and 6 bases, in that order; junction bases with no gene match: 10. This CDR3 spans 13 amino acids. Germline V gene data show CDR1 as SQVTM and CDR2 as ANQGSEA.

This chain joins TRBV29-1 and TRBJ2-7, with 9 bases aligning to TRBD1. This CDR3 is built from 16 residues. In germline, CDR1 is SQVTM, CDR2 ANQGSEA. The V and J ends lost 1 base and 1 base, in that order; junction bases with no gene match: 8. The CDR3 DNA follows: TGCAGCGTTGAAGCGGTGGGACAGGGTATTTCCTACGAGCAGTACTTC. It translates to CSVEAVGQGISYEQYF.

This chain joins TRBV5-1 and TRBJ2-6; 7 nucleotides line up with TRBD1. Trimming removed 1 base from V and 0 bases from J; junction bases left unmatched: 1. The CDR3 totals 16 residues. The germline CDR1 and CDR2 sequences are SGHRS and YFSETQ. CDR3 amino acids: CASSLRDSSGANVLTF. In nucleotides, the CDR3 is TGCGCCAGCAGCTTGCGGGACAGCTCTGGGGCCAACGTCCTGACTTTC.

The rearrangement uses TRBV10-2 and TRBJ1-1; 8 positions agree with TRBD1. After removal of 6 bases from V and 1 base from J, the junction contained 4 bases not matched to a gene. Looked up from germline, CDR1 is WSHSY and CDR2 is SAAADI. The CDR3 consists of 14 residues. CDR3: CASRLGQANTEAFF. The CDR3 bases are TGCGCCAGCAGGTTGGGACAGGCGAACACTGAAGCTTTCTTT.

This clone occurred many times. The gene calls are TRBV5-6 and TRBJ1-1; D remains unclear. Trimming took off 0 bases at V and 6 bases at J, with 15 bases between the two ends. CDR3 length: 15 residues. In germline, CDR1 is SGHDT, CDR2 YYEEEE. In nucleotides, the CDR3 is TGTGCCAGCAGCTTGGGGGTCGGGGTTAGCGCTGAAGCTTTCTTT. Its protein is CASSLGVGVSAEAFF.

The rearrangement uses TRBV7-2 and TRBJ2-1; 9 bases are shared with TRBD1. Per the germline V gene, CDR1 is SGHTA and CDR2 is FQGNSA. The length of the CDR3 is 14 residues. V shed 5 bases and J 9 bases; nucleotides not matched to a gene: 8. CDR3 loop: CASSQNRGPSEQFF. DNA of the CDR3: TGTGCCAGCAGCCAGAACAGGGGGCCGAGTGAGCAGTTCTTC.

This chain connects TRBV9 to TRBJ1-1; a possible D gene is TRBD1 (5 bases). CDR1 is SGDLS, CDR2 YYNGEE, per germline. There are 15 residues in the CDR3. V gave up 2 bases and J gave up 3 bases, with 14 bases separating them. The CDR3 region is CASSVDGRGDTEAFF. The CDR3 DNA reads as TGTGCCAGCAGCGTGGACGGCCGGGGGGACACTGAAGCTTTCTTT.

The rearrangement links TRBV19 to TRBJ1-2; 8 nucleotides agree with TRBD1. V trimming: 4 bases; J trimming: 7 bases; junction bases outside the gene matches: 5. The CDR3 length is 13 residues. The germline gives CDR1 LNHDA, CDR2 SQIVND (reference sequence). CDR3 in amino acids: CASSKDRDSGYTF. In nucleotides, the CDR3 is TGTGCCAGTAGTAAGGACAGGGATAGTGGCTACACCTTC. Full variable domain (missing parts from reference TRBV19 and TRBJ1-2): DGGITQSPKYLFRKEGQNVTLSCEQNLNHDAMYWYRQDPGQGLRLIYYSQIVNDFQKGDIAEGYSVSREKKESFPLTVTSAQKNPTAFYLCASSKDRDSGYTFGSGTRLTVV.

The chain has TRBV5-6 and TRBJ2-1; 8 bases match TRBD2. The J segment lost 7 bases and the V segment lost 5 bases, leaving 11 bases of the junction unmatched. Germline V gene sequence: CDR1 SGHDT, CDR2 YYEEEE. The CDR3 sequence is 15 residues long. The CDR3 reads CASSGGTRVVNEQFF. CDR3 bases: TGTGCCAGCAGTGGAGGGACTAGAGTTGTGAATGAGCAGTTCTTC.

This rearrangement joins TRBV27 to TRBJ2-3, with TRBD2 matching over 7 bases. Germline CDR1 reads MNHEY; CDR2 reads SMNVEV (reference sequence). V lost 4 bases and J lost 5; bases outside the gene matches: 12. CDR3 length: 16 residues. Here the CDR3 reads CASSSITSALEDTQYF. Here the CDR3 DNA reads TGTGCCAGCAGTTCCATCACTAGCGCCCTGGAAGATACGCAGTATTTT.

The table lists this clone with a few counts. This rearrangement joins TRBV7-2 to TRBJ2-3; a weak D match, TRBD1 (8 bases). Germline V gene data show CDR1 as SGHTA and CDR2 as FQGNSA. Trimming shortened V by 7 bases and J by 2 bases, and 16 bases separated the two germline ends. The CDR3 runs 15 residues. The CDR3 spells CASNDRGGPTDTQYF. The CDR3, as DNA: TGTGCCAGCAACGACAGGGGAGGGCCCACAGATACGCAGTATTTT. Based on the CDR3 plus reference TRBV7-2 and TRBJ2-3, the full variable domain is GAGVSQSPSNKVTEKGKDVELRCDPISGHTALYWYRQSLGQGLEFLIYFQGNSAPDKSGLPSDRFSAERTGGSVSTLTIQRTQQEDSAVYLCASNDRGGPTDTQYFGPGTRLTVL.

The rearrangement links TRBV19 to TRBJ1-2, with 10 nucleotides matching TRBD1. This CDR3 contains 15 residues. Germline assignment: CDR1 LNHDA and CDR2 SQIVND (reference sequence). The junction had 4 bases not matched to a gene; V was cut back by 3 bases and J by 3 bases. In DNA form, the CDR3 reads TGTGCCAGTAGTATTAGGACAGGGGGAGACTATGGCTACACCTTC. Translation gives CASSIRTGGDYGYTF. Complete variable domain (other parts from reference TRBV19 and TRBJ1-2): DGGITQSPKYLFRKEGQNVTLSCEQNLNHDAMYWYRQDPGQGLRLIYYSQIVNDFQKGDIAEGYSVSREKKESFPLTVTSAQKNPTAFYLCASSIRTGGDYGYTFGSGTRLTVV.

The V and J genes are TRBV7-6 and TRBJ2-7; no clear D gene. The CDR3 covers 16 residues. Trimming cost V 5 bases and J 0 bases, with 17 bases left between them. Germline V lookup: CDR1 SGHVS, CDR2 FNYEAQ. Here the CDR3 DNA reads TGTGCCAGCAGCCTACAATATGACTTGAGCTCCTACGAGCAGTACTTC. Protein product: CASSLQYDLSSYEQYF.

This chain connects TRBV30 to TRBJ1-4; 8 bases map to TRBD1. Germline loops: CDR1 GTSNPN, CDR2 SVGIG (reference sequence). This CDR3 is built from 13 residues. Losses at the gene ends were 2 bases for V and 6 bases for J; bases not matched to a gene: 2. DNA of the CDR3: TGTGCCTGGAGTATGGGACAGGATGAAAAACTGTTTTTT. It specifies CAWSMGQDEKLFF.